This TCR beta chain was identified in a study of cytomegalovirus exposure and HLA in healthy donors. Study context: As an earlier analysis found, about 179 million T cells yielded approximately 100 million unique TCR beta sequences.

V dropped 8 bases and J dropped 7 bases, with 14 bases sitting between them. Germline V CDR1 and CDR2: SEHNR, FQNEAQ (reference sequence). This CDR3 contains 13 residues. 60 Vbeta and 13 Jbeta primers were used in PCR. The repertoire was sequenced with immunoSEQ multiplex PCR; TCRdb's copy has only in-frame clones and lacks some. This table holds 64,000 or so clones, 65% to 90% found once. The sequenced material came from PBMCs. The V and J genes are TRBV7-9 and TRBJ2-2; D remains ambiguous. This TCR derives from a female donor in good health and CMV-seronegative. CDR3 in amino acids: CASVPMASGELFF. The CDR3 bases are TGTGCCAGCGTCCCGATGGCCAGCGGGGAGCTGTTTTTT.